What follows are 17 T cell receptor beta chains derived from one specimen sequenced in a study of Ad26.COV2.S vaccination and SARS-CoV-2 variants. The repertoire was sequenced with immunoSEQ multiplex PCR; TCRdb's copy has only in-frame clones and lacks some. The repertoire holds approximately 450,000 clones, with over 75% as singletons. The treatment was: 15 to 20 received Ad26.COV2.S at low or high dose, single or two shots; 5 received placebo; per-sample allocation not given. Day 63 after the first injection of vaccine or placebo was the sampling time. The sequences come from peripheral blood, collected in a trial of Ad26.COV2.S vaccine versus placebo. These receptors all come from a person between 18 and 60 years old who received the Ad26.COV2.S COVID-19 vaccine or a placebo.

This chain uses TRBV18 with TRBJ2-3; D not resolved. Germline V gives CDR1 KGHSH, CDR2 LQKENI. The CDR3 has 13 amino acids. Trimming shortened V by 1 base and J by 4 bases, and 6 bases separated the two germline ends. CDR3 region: CASSPQQSDTQYF. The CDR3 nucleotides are TGTGCCAGCTCACCACAACAGTCAGATACGCAGTATTTT.

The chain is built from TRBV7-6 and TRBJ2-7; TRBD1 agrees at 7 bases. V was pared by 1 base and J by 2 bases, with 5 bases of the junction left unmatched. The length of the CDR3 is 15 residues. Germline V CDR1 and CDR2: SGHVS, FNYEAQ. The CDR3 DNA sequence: TGTGCCAGCAGCTTAGATGGGGGACAGCCCTACGAGCAGTACTTC. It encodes CASSLDGGQPYEQYF.

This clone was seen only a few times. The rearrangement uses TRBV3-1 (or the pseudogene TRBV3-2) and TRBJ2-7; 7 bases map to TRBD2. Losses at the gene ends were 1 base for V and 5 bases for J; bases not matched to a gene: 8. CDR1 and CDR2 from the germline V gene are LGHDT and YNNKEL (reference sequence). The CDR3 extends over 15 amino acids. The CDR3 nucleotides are TGTGCCAGCAGCCAAGCCTCGCGGGAGTCGGACGAGCAGTACTTC. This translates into CASSQASRESDEQYF.

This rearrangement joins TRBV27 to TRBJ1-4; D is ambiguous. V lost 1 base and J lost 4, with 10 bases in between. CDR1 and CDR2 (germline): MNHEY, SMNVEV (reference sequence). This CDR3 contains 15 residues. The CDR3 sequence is CASSLFGRDNEKLFF. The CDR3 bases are TGTGCCAGCAGTTTATTCGGTAGGGATAATGAAAAACTGTTTTTT. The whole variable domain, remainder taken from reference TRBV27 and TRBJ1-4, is EAQVTQNPRYLITVTGKKLTVTCSQNMNHEYMSWYRQDPGLGLRQIYYSMNVEVTDKGDVPEGYKVSRKEKRNFPLILESPSPNQTSLYFCASSLFGRDNEKLFFGSGTQLSVL.

The CDR3 loop reads CASSPLTSGRSENEQFF. CDR3 sequence (DNA): TGTGCCAGCAGCCCCCTTACTAGCGGGAGGAGTGAGAATGAGCAGTTCTTC. The chain employs TRBV5-4 and TRBJ2-1; the match to TRBD2 covers 12 bases. This CDR3 is built from 17 residues. CDR1 and CDR2 from the germline V gene are SGHNT and YYREEE (reference sequence). After removal of 4 bases from V and 7 bases from J, the junction contained 12 bases not matched to a gene.

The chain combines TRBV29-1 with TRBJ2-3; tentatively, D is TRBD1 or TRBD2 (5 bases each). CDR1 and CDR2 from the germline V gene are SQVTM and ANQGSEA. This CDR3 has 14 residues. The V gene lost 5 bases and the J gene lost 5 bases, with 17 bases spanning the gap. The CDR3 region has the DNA TGCAGCGTTTCGCCCGGGACGGAGATAGATACGCAGTATTTT. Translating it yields CSVSPGTEIDTQYF.

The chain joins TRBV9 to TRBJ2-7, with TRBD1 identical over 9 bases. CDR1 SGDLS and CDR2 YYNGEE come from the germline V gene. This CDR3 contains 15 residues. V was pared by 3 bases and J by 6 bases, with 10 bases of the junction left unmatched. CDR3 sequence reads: CASSAAGQGVSEQYF. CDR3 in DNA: TGTGCCAGCAGCGCGGCGGGACAGGGAGTAAGCGAGCAGTACTTC.

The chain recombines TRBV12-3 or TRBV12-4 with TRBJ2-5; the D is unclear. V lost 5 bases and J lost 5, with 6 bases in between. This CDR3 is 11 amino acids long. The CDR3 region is CASSQKETQYF. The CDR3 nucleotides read TGTGCCAGCAGTCAAAAGGAGACCCAGTACTTC.

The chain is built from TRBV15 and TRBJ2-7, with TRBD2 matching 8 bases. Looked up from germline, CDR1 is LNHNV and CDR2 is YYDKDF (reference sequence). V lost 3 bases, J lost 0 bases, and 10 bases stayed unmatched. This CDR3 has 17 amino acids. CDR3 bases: TGTGCCACCAGCAGGGAGGCGGGGGGCCCTAGCTCCTACGAGCAGTACTTC. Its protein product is CATSREAGGPSSYEQYF. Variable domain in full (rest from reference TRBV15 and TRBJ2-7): DAMVIQNPRYQVTQFGKPVTLSCSQTLNHNVMYWYQQKSSQAPKLLFHYYDKDFNNEADTPDNFQSRRPNTSFCFLDIRSPGLGDTAMYLCATSREAGGPSSYEQYFGPGTRLTVT.

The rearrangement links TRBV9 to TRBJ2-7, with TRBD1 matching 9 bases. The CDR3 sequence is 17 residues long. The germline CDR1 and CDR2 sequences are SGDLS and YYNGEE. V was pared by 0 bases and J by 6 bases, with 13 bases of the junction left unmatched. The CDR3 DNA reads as TGTGCCAGCAGCGTAGCTACAGGGGGCGCTGGGAATGGCGAGCAGTACTTC. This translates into CASSVATGGAGNGEQYF.

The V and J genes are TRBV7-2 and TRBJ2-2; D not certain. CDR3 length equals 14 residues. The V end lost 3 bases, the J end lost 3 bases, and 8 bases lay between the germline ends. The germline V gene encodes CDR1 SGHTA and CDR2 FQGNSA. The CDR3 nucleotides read TGTGCCAGCAGCTTTGCCGAATACACCGGGGAGCTGTTTTTT. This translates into CASSFAEYTGELFF. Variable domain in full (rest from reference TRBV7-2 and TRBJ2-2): GAGVSQSPSNKVTEKGKDVELRCDPISGHTALYWYRQSLGQGLEFLIYFQGNSAPDKSGLPSDRFSAERTGGSVSTLTIQRTQQEDSAVYLCASSFAEYTGELFFGEGSRLTVL.

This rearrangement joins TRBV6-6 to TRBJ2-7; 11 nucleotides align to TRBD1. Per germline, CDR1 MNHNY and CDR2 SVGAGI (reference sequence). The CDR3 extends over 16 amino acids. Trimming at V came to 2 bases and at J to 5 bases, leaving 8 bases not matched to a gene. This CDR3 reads CASSYPPGQGDHEQYF. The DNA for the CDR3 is TGTGCCAGCAGTTACCCGCCGGGACAGGGGGACCACGAGCAGTACTTC.

In DNA, the CDR3 is TGTGCCAGCAGTGAATCGTCGACTAGCGATTCCTACAATGAGCAGTTCTTC. Translating it yields CASSESSTSDSYNEQFF. This chain links TRBV6-1 with TRBJ2-1, with 8 bases identical to TRBD2. The CDR3 is made up of 17 amino acids. The J segment lost 1 base and the V segment lost 2 bases, leaving 7 bases of the junction unmatched. The V gene's germline CDR1 is MNHNS and CDR2 SASEGT.

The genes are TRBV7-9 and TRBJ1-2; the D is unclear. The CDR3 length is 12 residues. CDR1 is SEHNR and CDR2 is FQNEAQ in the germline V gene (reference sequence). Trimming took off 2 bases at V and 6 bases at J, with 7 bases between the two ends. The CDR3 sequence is CASSLYGDGYTF. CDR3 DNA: TGTGCCAGCAGCTTATATGGGGATGGCTACACCTTC.

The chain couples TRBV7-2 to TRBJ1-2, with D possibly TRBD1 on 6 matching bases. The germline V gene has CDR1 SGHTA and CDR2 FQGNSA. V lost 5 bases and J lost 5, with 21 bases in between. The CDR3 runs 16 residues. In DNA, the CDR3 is TGTGCCAGCAGCACCCTGGGGGGGCCTGCTCCTTATGGCTACACCTTC. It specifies CASSTLGGPAPYGYTF.

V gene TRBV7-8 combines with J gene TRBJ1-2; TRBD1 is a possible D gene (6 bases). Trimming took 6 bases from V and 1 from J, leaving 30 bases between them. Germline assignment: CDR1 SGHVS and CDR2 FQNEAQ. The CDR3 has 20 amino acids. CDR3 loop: CASRLSPPLILRTDNYGYTF. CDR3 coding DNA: TGTGCCAGCAGGTTATCCCCTCCCCTAATCCTAAGGACAGATAACTATGGCTACACCTTC.

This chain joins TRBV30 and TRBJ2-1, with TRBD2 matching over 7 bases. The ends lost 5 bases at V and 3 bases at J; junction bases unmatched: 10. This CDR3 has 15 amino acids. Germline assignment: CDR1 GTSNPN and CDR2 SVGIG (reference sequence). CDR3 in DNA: TGTGCCTGGGCGGGCCGGGAGGCCTACTACAATGAGCAGTTCTTC. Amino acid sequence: CAWAGREAYYNEQFF.